This passage covers 17 T cell receptor beta chains from one sample sequenced in a study of blood T cell repertoires in COVID-19. The method was immunoSEQ multiplex PCR; TCRdb's version includes in-frame clones alone and lacks a portion of them. The table lists about 180,000 clones, 88% of them singletons. Material for sequencing was peripheral blood. The receptors shown here come from a woman between 25 and 40 years old with acute or convalescent COVID-19.

The chain links TRBV28 to TRBJ2-2, with D tentatively TRBD2 (5 bases). V lost 1 base to trimming and J lost 6 bases, with 9 bases between them. The CDR3 spans 14 residues. The V gene's germline CDR1 is MDHEN and CDR2 SYDVKM. The CDR3 loop is CASSLLLGSGELFF. In DNA form, the CDR3 reads TGTGCCAGCAGTTTATTACTAGGCTCCGGGGAGCTGTTTTTT.

The J gene is TRBJ1-5, the V gene TRBV24-1, with D possibly TRBD1 on 5 matching bases. Germline lookup yields CDR1 KGHDR and CDR2 SFDVKD. V lost 2 bases and J 2 bases, leaving 9 bases between the germline ends. CDR3 length: 15 amino acids. DNA of the CDR3: TGTGCCACCAGTGATTCGGGAGGGGGCAATCAGCCCCAGCATTTT. This gives the protein CATSDSGGGNQPQHF.

The J gene is TRBJ2-2, the V gene TRBV18; possibly TRBD2 for D (5 bases). V gave up 4 bases and J gave up 7 bases, with 16 bases separating them. The germline CDR1 and CDR2 sequences are KGHSH and LQKENI. CDR3 length equals 15 residues. The CDR3 sequence: CASSHSQTGFGELFF. CDR3 DNA sequence: TGTGCCAGCTCACACTCACAGACGGGGTTCGGGGAGCTGTTTTTT.

This chain uses TRBV6-5 with TRBJ1-2; TRBD1 matches 8 bases. Trimming took 11 bases from V and 8 from J; bases not matched to a gene: 7. The germline gives CDR1 MNHEY, CDR2 SVGAGI. The CDR3 sequence is 11 residues long. The CDR3 bases are TGTGCCGGGCAGGGGGCAGGGGGCTACACCTTC. This sequence encodes CAGQGAGGYTF.

The rearrangement joins TRBV25-1 to TRBJ2-5; D remains unclear. The V end was cut by 3 bases, the J end by 2 bases, with 7 bases between. This CDR3 region has 13 residues. Germline loops: CDR1 MGHDK, CDR2 SYGVNS. CDR3 region: CASSEISQETQYF. Here the CDR3 DNA reads TGTGCCAGCAGTGAGATCAGTCAAGAGACCCAGTACTTC.

The V gene is TRBV6-6, the J gene TRBJ1-1, with D unclear. Germline CDR1 is MNHNY and CDR2 is SVGAGI (reference sequence). Trimming stripped 6 bases from V and 10 bases from J, with 18 bases between. There are 13 residues in the CDR3. The CDR3 protein is CASSPTGSRGAFF. The DNA for the CDR3 is TGTGCCAGCAGCCCAACCGGAAGTAGAGGAGCTTTCTTT.

The rearrangement uses TRBV20-1 and TRBJ1-2, with TRBD1 identical over 10 bases. This CDR3 region has 14 residues. Trimming took 3 bases from V and 5 from J; bases not matched to a gene: 6. Germline CDR1 DFQATT, CDR2 SNEGSKA (reference sequence). In DNA form, the CDR3 reads TGCAGTGCTAGTCGAAGACAGGGGGCTTATGGCTACACCTTC. Its protein product is CSASRRQGAYGYTF.

This clone was found a few times. This rearrangement joins TRBV27 to TRBJ2-6, with a possible D match to TRBD1 (5 bases). CDR3 length equals 15 residues. The germline V gene encodes CDR1 MNHEY and CDR2 SMNVEV (reference sequence). Trimming pared 4 bases from V and 0 bases from J, leaving 7 bases between. The DNA of the CDR3 is TGTGCCAGCAGTTCCAGGGCCTCTGGGGCCAACGTCCTGACTTTC. Its translation: CASSSRASGANVLTF.

The J gene is TRBJ1-1, the V gene TRBV6-5; TRBD1 agrees at 10 bases. The CDR3 runs 13 residues. CDR1 is MNHEY, CDR2 SVGAGI, per germline. The V and J ends lost 7 bases and 8 bases, in that order; junction bases with no gene match: 7. The CDR3 here is CASKIGTGAEAFF. DNA of the CDR3: TGTGCCAGCAAGATAGGGACAGGGGCCGAAGCTTTCTTT.

The chain has TRBV28 and TRBJ2-5, with D tentatively TRBD2 (6 bases). CDR1 and CDR2 from the germline V gene are MDHEN and SYDVKM. This CDR3 has 16 residues. Trimming took off 6 bases at V and 4 bases at J, with 21 bases between the two ends. CDR3 nucleotide sequence: TGTGCCAGCAGCCCTAAATCGTGGCAGGGAGGAGAGACCCAGTACTTC. Encoded protein: CASSPKSWQGGETQYF.

The V call is TRBV28, the J call TRBJ1-5, with 8 bases lining up with TRBD1. Germline-derived CDR1 and CDR2 are MDHEN and SYDVKM. The V and J ends lost 5 bases and 6 bases, in that order; junction bases with no gene match: 9. The CDR3 consists of 15 residues. In DNA form, the CDR3 reads TGTGCCAGCAGTAACGCAGGACAGGGTGGTCAGCCCCAGCATTTT. It is translated as CASSNAGQGGQPQHF. Based on the CDR3 plus reference TRBV28 and TRBJ1-5, the full variable domain is DVKVTQSSRYLVKRTGEKVFLECVQDMDHENMFWYRQDPGLGLRLIYFSYDVKMKEKGDIPEGYSVSREKKERFSLILESASTNQTSMYLCASSNAGQGGQPQHFGDGTRLSIL.

The chain has TRBV10-3 and TRBJ1-1, with 8 bases that match TRBD1. The CDR3 contains 15 residues. V lost 3 bases, J lost 4 bases, and 7 bases stayed unmatched. Germline CDR1 is ENHRY and CDR2 is SYGVKD. Here the CDR3 DNA reads TGTGCCATCAGTGACAAGGACAGGGTTAGCACTGAAGCTTTCTTT. Amino acid sequence: CAISDKDRVSTEAFF.

The V call is TRBV15, the J call TRBJ2-1; 7 bases are shared with TRBD2. This CDR3 has 18 residues. The V and J ends lost 4 bases and 4 bases, in that order; junction bases with no gene match: 16. Germline loops: CDR1 LNHNV, CDR2 YYDKDF (reference sequence). CDR3 protein: CATSTRGHQRGRYNEQFF. Here the CDR3 DNA reads TGTGCCACCAGCACTCGGGGCCACCAGCGCGGGAGATACAATGAGCAGTTCTTC.

The chain employs TRBV18 and TRBJ2-1; TRBD2 aligns across 7 bases. CDR1 and CDR2 from the germline V gene are KGHSH and LQKENI. Trimming cost V 2 bases and J 3 bases; bases outside gene matches: 7. The CDR3 length is 16 residues. The CDR3 region is CASSPNWGGDYNEQFF. In DNA form, the CDR3 reads TGTGCCAGCTCACCAAATTGGGGGGGAGACTACAATGAGCAGTTCTTC.

This CDR3 is CASSEGPDRGLLNTEAFF. CDR3 coding DNA: TGTGCCAGCAGTGAGGGGCCGGACAGGGGGCTTCTGAACACTGAAGCTTTCTTT. The genes are TRBV6-4 and TRBJ1-1, with TRBD1 matching over 11 bases. The CDR3 spans 18 residues. Losses at the gene ends were 3 bases for V and 0 bases for J; bases not matched to a gene: 9. Germline CDR1 MRHNA, CDR2 SNTAGT.

The rearrangement joins TRBV28 to TRBJ2-1; 10 bases match TRBD1. V shed 3 bases, J shed 9 bases, and the junction held 8 bases outside the gene matches. This CDR3 region has 15 residues. Germline V gives CDR1 MDHEN, CDR2 SYDVKM. The CDR3 reads CASSLTGGPRIEQFF. The CDR3 coding sequence is TGTGCCAGCAGTTTGACAGGGGGCCCACGGATTGAGCAGTTCTTC.

The chain couples TRBV19 to TRBJ2-3; D not resolved. Trimming shortened V by 0 bases and J by 2 bases, and 6 bases separated the two germline ends. Germline-derived CDR1 and CDR2 are LNHDA and SQIVND (reference sequence). The CDR3 is 14 amino acids. The CDR3 nucleotides are TGTGCCAGTAGTATAGACAGGTTCACAGATACGCAGTATTTT. This encodes CASSIDRFTDTQYF. Based on the CDR3 plus reference TRBV19 and TRBJ2-3, the full variable domain is DGGITQSPKYLFRKEGQNVTLSCEQNLNHDAMYWYRQDPGQGLRLIYYSQIVNDFQKGDIAEGYSVSREKKESFPLTVTSAQKNPTAFYLCASSIDRFTDTQYFGPGTRLTVL.